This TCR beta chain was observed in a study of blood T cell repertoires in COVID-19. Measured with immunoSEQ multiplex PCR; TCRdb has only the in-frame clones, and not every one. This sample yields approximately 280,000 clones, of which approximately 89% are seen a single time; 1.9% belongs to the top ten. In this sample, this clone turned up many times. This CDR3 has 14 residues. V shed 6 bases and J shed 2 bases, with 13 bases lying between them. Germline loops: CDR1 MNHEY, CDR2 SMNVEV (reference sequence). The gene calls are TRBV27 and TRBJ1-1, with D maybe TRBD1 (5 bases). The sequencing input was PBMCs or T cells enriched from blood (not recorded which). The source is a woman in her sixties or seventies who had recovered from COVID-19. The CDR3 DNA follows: TGTGCCAGCAGGGTGGACAACCAAAACACTGAAGCTTTCTTT. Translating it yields CASRVDNQNTEAFF.